The 27 T cell receptor beta chains reported below all come from one sample, sequenced in a study of cytomegalovirus exposure and HLA in healthy donors. Primers included in the PCR were 60 Vbeta and 13 Jbeta primers. Sequenced by immunoSEQ multiplex PCR; TCRdb stores in-frame clones only, minus some. Counted here are about 200,000 clones, 86% occurring once; the ten biggest clones make up approximately 0.31%. The sequenced sample was PBMCs. Receptors originate from a woman aged 30 to 39 in good health and CMV-seronegative.

The chain has TRBV7-9 and TRBJ2-1; TRBD2 aligns across 8 bases. Per germline, CDR1 SEHNR and CDR2 FQNEAQ (reference sequence). V lost 2 bases and J lost 9; bases outside the gene matches: 6. The CDR3 contains 14 residues. DNA for the CDR3: TGTGCCAGCAGCTTAATGGGACTAGGTGGTGAGCAGTTCTTC. Protein sequence: CASSLMGLGGEQFF.

The V gene is TRBV4-1, the J gene TRBJ1-2; no firm D call. The germline CDR1 and CDR2 sequences are MGHRA and YSYEKL. V shed 0 bases and J shed 0 bases, with 8 bases lying between them. CDR3 size: 15 residues. This CDR3 is CASSQERTSNYGYTF. Written as DNA, the CDR3 is TGCGCCAGCAGCCAAGAAAGAACTTCTAACTATGGCTACACCTTC.

This sequence joins TRBV11-2 and TRBJ2-5, with 7 bases lining up with TRBD2. Germline lookup yields CDR1 SGHAT and CDR2 FQNNGV. The CDR3 runs to 15 residues. J gave up 5 bases and V 1 base, and 7 bases lay outside the gene matches. DNA of the CDR3: TGTGCCAGCAGCTTAGTCCGACTAGCCGGGGAGACCCAGTACTTC. The encoded protein is CASSLVRLAGETQYF.

The CDR3 DNA follows: TGTGCCAGCAGTTTATACGGGAGGTCCCTCTACGAGCAGTACTTC. This codes for CASSLYGRSLYEQYF. This chain uses TRBV28 with TRBJ2-7; 7 positions agree with TRBD2. The germline CDR1 and CDR2 sequences are MDHEN and SYDVKM. This CDR3 region has 15 residues. The ends lost 1 base at V and 3 bases at J; junction bases unmatched: 6.

This clone has a handful of counts. The rearrangement uses TRBV11-2 and TRBJ2-5; D is possibly TRBD1 (7 bases). The germline V gene encodes CDR1 SGHAT and CDR2 FQNNGV. The V end lost 2 bases, the J end lost 1 base, and 14 bases lay between the germline ends. The CDR3 totals 16 residues. CDR3 in amino acids: CASSLLEQGGQETQYF. The CDR3 bases are TGTGCCAGCAGCTTACTCGAGCAGGGGGGCCAAGAGACCCAGTACTTC.

The genes are TRBV28 and TRBJ2-6, with D uncertain. The CDR3 extends over 14 amino acids. From germline, CDR1 is MDHEN and CDR2 SYDVKM. Trimming left V 5 bases short and J 0 bases short, with 5 bases between. The CDR3 region is CASSLSSGANVLTF. The CDR3 DNA reads TGTGCCAGCAGTCTGAGCTCTGGGGCCAACGTCCTGACTTTC.

This clone has a single count. The chain is built from TRBV29-1 and TRBJ2-6; D unresolved. The V and J ends lost 7 bases and 0 bases respectively, with 7 bases between them. The CDR3 totals 13 residues. Germline CDR1 reads SQVTM; CDR2 reads ANQGSEA. The CDR3 here is CSARSSGANVLTF. The CDR3 nucleotides read TGCAGCGCCCGGAGCTCTGGGGCCAACGTCCTGACTTTC. The full variable domain, rest sourced from reference TRBV29-1 and TRBJ2-6, is SAVISQKPSRDICQRGTSLTIQCQVDSQVTMMFWYRQQPGQSLTLIATANQGSEATYESGFVIDKFPISRPNLTFSTLTVSNMSPEDSSIYLCSARSSGANVLTFGAGSRLTVL.

This sequence joins TRBV5-5 and TRBJ2-6; D may be TRBD1 (5 bases). Germline V CDR1 and CDR2: SGHKS, YYEKEE (reference sequence). With 6 bases removed from V and 0 bases from J, the gap between germline ends came to 13 bases. CDR3 size: 16 residues. This chain's CDR3 is CASNQLQGSGANVLTF. CDR3 bases: TGTGCCAGCAACCAACTCCAGGGCTCTGGGGCCAACGTCCTGACTTTC.

The chain has TRBV6-1 and TRBJ2-1, with 14 bases identical to TRBD2. There are 15 residues in the CDR3. Germline V gene lookup returns CDR1 MNHNS and CDR2 SASEGT. The V and J ends lost 10 bases and 8 bases, in that order; junction bases with no gene match: 10. CDR3 nucleotides: TGTGCCACACTGCCGGGACTAGCGGGGGCATATGAGCAGTTCTTC. Its translation: CATLPGLAGAYEQFF.

J is TRBJ1-1 and V is TRBV19; TRBD1 agrees at 9 bases. Per germline, CDR1 LNHDA and CDR2 SQIVND (reference sequence). This CDR3 has 16 residues. After removal of 6 bases from V and 4 bases from J, the junction contained 12 bases not matched to a gene. The CDR3, as DNA: TGTGCCAGTAGGAGGGGGGGACAGGGAGGAGGCACTGAAGCTTTCTTT. Translated: CASRRGGQGGGTEAFF. The full variable domain, with the rest looked up from reference TRBV19 and TRBJ1-1, is DGGITQSPKYLFRKEGQNVTLSCEQNLNHDAMYWYRQDPGQGLRLIYYSQIVNDFQKGDIAEGYSVSREKKESFPLTVTSAQKNPTAFYLCASRRGGQGGGTEAFFGQGTRLTVV.

The V and J genes are TRBV7-9 and TRBJ2-2; D is perhaps TRBD1 (6 bases). With 3 bases removed from V and 6 bases from J, the gap between germline ends came to 11 bases. This CDR3 contains 14 residues. From germline, CDR1 is SEHNR and CDR2 FQNEAQ (reference sequence). CDR3 region: CASSFQGWSGELFF. The DNA of the CDR3 is TGTGCCAGCAGCTTCCAGGGGTGGTCCGGGGAGCTGTTTTTT. The full variable domain, completed using reference TRBV7-9 and TRBJ2-2, is DTGVSQNPRHKITKRGQNVTFRCDPISEHNRLYWYRQTLGQGPEFLTYFQNEAQLEKSRLLSDRFSAERPKGSFSTLEIQRTEQGDSAMYLCASSFQGWSGELFFGEGSRLTVL.

The rearrangement uses TRBV19 and TRBJ1-1; D is uncertain. V was cut by 3 bases and J by 4 bases, with 15 bases left in between. Per the germline V gene, CDR1 is LNHDA and CDR2 is SQIVND (reference sequence). The CDR3 is made up of 15 amino acids. The CDR3 bases are TGTGCCAGTAGTATCCCCCGCAGGTCCATCACTGAAGCTTTCTTT. This codes for CASSIPRRSITEAFF.

V gene TRBV6-1 combines with J gene TRBJ1-1, with D perhaps TRBD1 (6 bases). This CDR3 spans 14 amino acids. Per the germline V gene, CDR1 is MNHNS and CDR2 is SASEGT. Trimming took 6 bases from V and 1 from J, leaving 12 bases between them. Here the CDR3 reads CASRGTIRNTEAFF. CDR3 coding DNA: TGTGCCAGCAGAGGGACAATCCGGAACACTGAAGCTTTCTTT.

The chain links TRBV5-5 to TRBJ2-1, with 10 bases that match TRBD2. The J segment lost 8 bases and the V segment lost 1 base, leaving 12 bases of the junction unmatched. Germline V gene sequence: CDR1 SGHKS, CDR2 YYEKEE (reference sequence). There are 17 residues in the CDR3. Here the CDR3 reads CASSLLHSSGSQYEQFF. In nucleotides, the CDR3 is TGTGCCAGCAGCTTGCTCCATTCTAGCGGGAGTCAGTATGAGCAGTTCTTC.

The chain recombines TRBV4-1 with TRBJ2-7; TRBD1 matches at 7 bases. The germline V gene has CDR1 MGHRA and CDR2 YSYEKL. This CDR3 is built from 17 residues. V lost 1 base, J lost 0 bases, and 9 bases stayed unmatched. Here the CDR3 DNA reads TGCGCCAGCAGCCAAGCTTTTAACAGGGGTCTCTCCTACGAGCAGTACTTC. Translating it yields CASSQAFNRGLSYEQYF.

The rearrangement joins TRBV9 to TRBJ1-2; D uncertain. This CDR3 has 15 residues. Trimming removed 0 bases from V and 3 bases from J, with 12 bases in between. Germline-derived CDR1 and CDR2 are SGDLS and YYNGEE. CDR3 sequence: CASSVAGYSDYGYTF. The CDR3 coding sequence is TGTGCCAGCAGCGTAGCGGGGTACTCGGACTATGGCTACACCTTC.

The genes are TRBV6-1 and TRBJ2-1; weak D call: TRBD2 (6 bases). CDR1 is MNHNS and CDR2 is SASEGT in the germline V gene. The CDR3 is 17 residues long. Trimming left V 1 base short and J 8 bases short, with 21 bases between. The CDR3 sequence is CASSEGLRDGLRDEQFF. CDR3 DNA sequence: TGTGCCAGCAGTGAAGGGTTAAGGGACGGACTACGCGATGAGCAGTTCTTC.

The rearrangement links TRBV15 to TRBJ2-7; TRBD2 agrees at 10 bases. This CDR3 contains 16 residues. From germline, CDR1 is LNHNV and CDR2 YYDKDF (reference sequence). V gave up 0 bases and J gave up 7 bases; unmatched junction bases: 9. CDR3 sequence: CATSREDQAGGPEQYF. CDR3 DNA sequence: TGTGCCACCAGCAGAGAAGACCAAGCGGGAGGGCCTGAGCAGTACTTC.

This chain joins TRBV2 and TRBJ2-2, with D tentatively TRBD1 (8 bases). V was trimmed by 3 bases and J by 6 bases, leaving 14 bases between them. This CDR3 is built from 15 residues. From germline, CDR1 is SNHLY and CDR2 FYNNEI. This CDR3 is CASSDTGGVAGELFF. The CDR3 nucleotides are TGTGCCAGCAGTGATACAGGGGGGGTTGCCGGGGAGCTGTTTTTT.

This clone was detected only once. V and J are TRBV5-1 and TRBJ2-3; 9 bases match TRBD1. There are 15 residues in the CDR3. CDR1 and CDR2 from the germline V gene are SGHRS and YFSETQ. V shed 2 bases, J shed 0 bases, and the junction held 1 base outside the gene matches. CDR3: CASSFGTGSTDTQYF. The DNA for the CDR3 is TGCGCCAGCAGCTTCGGGACAGGGAGCACAGATACGCAGTATTTT.

The chain combines TRBV27 with TRBJ2-1; D unclear. The CDR3 contains 11 residues. V dropped 5 bases and J dropped 8 bases, with 7 bases sitting between them. From germline, CDR1 is MNHEY and CDR2 SMNVEV (reference sequence). The CDR3 sequence is CASSHRDEQFF. CDR3 DNA: TGTGCCAGCAGTCACCGGGATGAGCAGTTCTTC.

This clone was observed a handful of times. The chain combines TRBV5-6 with TRBJ2-3; 8 bases match TRBD2. Germline V CDR1 and CDR2: SGHDT, YYEEEE. Losses at the gene ends were 7 bases for V and 6 bases for J; bases not matched to a gene: 13. The CDR3 consists of 15 residues. The CDR3 region is CASSWNGGASDTQYF. The CDR3 bases are TGTGCCAGCTCCTGGAACGGGGGGGCATCGGATACGCAGTATTTT. The entire variable domain, with the rest obtained from reference TRBV5-6 and TRBJ2-3, is as follows: DAGVTQSPTHLIKTRGQQVTLRCSPKSGHDTVSWYQQALGQGPQFIFQYYEEEERQRGNFPDRFSGHQFPNYSSELNVNALLLGDSALYLCASSWNGGASDTQYFGPGTRLTVL.

The chain recombines TRBV5-4 with TRBJ2-7; D call uncertain. The CDR3 is 13 amino acids. Per germline, CDR1 SGHNT and CDR2 YYREEE (reference sequence). V was shortened by 2 bases and J by 3 bases, with 9 bases between the two germline ends. The DNA of the CDR3 is TGTGCCAGCAGCTTAGGAGCCAGCTACGAGCAGTACTTC. Amino acid sequence: CASSLGASYEQYF.

This chain joins TRBV18 and TRBJ1-3, with D tentatively TRBD1 (6 bases). Trimming took off 3 bases at V and 2 bases at J, with 20 bases between the two ends. Germline V gene lookup returns CDR1 KGHSH and CDR2 LQKENI. The CDR3 is 18 amino acids. The CDR3 bases are TGTGCCAGCTCACCCATGGCGGGGGGCGGATTAGCTGGAAACACCATATATTTT. Residues: CASSPMAGGGLAGNTIYF.

As regards this clone: The junction shows a germline mismatch at one end, possibly a read error. This chain connects TRBV7-7 to TRBJ2-1; 7 nucleotides agree with TRBD1. The CDR3 is 13 residues long. The germline CDR1 and CDR2 sequences are SSHAT and FNYEAQ (reference sequence). The CDR3 coding sequence is TGTGCTAGCAGCCGAGACAGGGACAATGAGCAGTTCTTC. Its protein product is CASSRDRDNEQFF. Together with reference TRBV7-7 and TRBJ2-1, the CDR3 gives the full variable domain: GAGVSQSPRYKVTKRGQDVTLRCDPISSHATLYWYQQALGQGPEFLTYFNYEAQPDKSGLPSDRFSAERPEGSISTLTIQRTEQRDSAMYRCASSRDRDNEQFFGPGTRLTVL.

The chain has TRBV14 and TRBJ2-2; D perhaps matches TRBD1 (6 bases). Germline CDR1 SGHDN, CDR2 FVKESK. This CDR3 has 14 residues. Trimming stripped 7 bases from V and 5 bases from J, with 14 bases between. The DNA of the CDR3 is TGTGCCAGCAATCAGGGGTGGAAAACCGGGGAGCTGTTTTTT. It encodes CASNQGWKTGELFF.

This clone came up once. V and J are TRBV28 and TRBJ1-1; D remains ambiguous. The CDR3 loop spans 13 amino acids. Trimming cost V 6 bases and J 1 base, with 9 bases left between them. Germline CDR1 and CDR2: MDHEN and SYDVKM. The CDR3 DNA sequence: TGTGCCAGCAGATACGAGGAGAACACTGAAGCTTTCTTT. Its translation: CASRYEENTEAFF.